This TCR beta chain derives from a study of cytomegalovirus exposure and HLA in healthy donors. PCR involved 60 Vbeta and 13 Jbeta primers. As handled by the study authors: An analysis performed later counted about 80 million unique TCR beta chains (roughly 11 million of them shared). The protocol was immunoSEQ multiplex PCR, while the TCRdb copy is restricted to in-frame clones and leaves out a portion. The V and J calls and the clone size are those of that table, but D and trimming were determined from the DNA. The sample lists approximately 200,000 clones, less than 85% occurring once. Whole-study results and caveats: The study put around 180 TCR beta chains on its list as cytomegalovirus-associated. In vitro experiments confirmed that three CMV-associated chains were specific for CMV antigens.

Germline CDR1 reads MNHNY; CDR2 reads SVGAGI (reference sequence). V dropped 2 bases and J dropped 8; count of bases not matched to a gene: 5. This CDR3 is 14 amino acids long. For this clone: Antigen unknown.

The genes are TRBV6-6 and TRBJ1-4; 7 positions match TRBD1. Sequenced: PBMCs. The TCR sequence derives from a girl aged 5-17 years in good health and CMV-seropositive. CDR3 coding DNA: TGTGCCAGCAGTTACACCGTACAGGGGGAAAAACTGTTTTTT. This translates into CASSYTVQGEKLFF.